The rows below give T cell receptor beta chains drawn from one sample of a study of neurological immune-mediated disorders. Using its own MiXCR run on the 5' RACE reads, TCRdb lists one record per CDR3 protein. The sample includes tens of thousands of distinct CDR3 sequences, under 4.5% of them seen just once. Material: CD4+ T cells from blood. The receptors stem from a woman in her forties with multiple sclerosis. Each CDR3 is given with its conserved first and last residue. D genes are given only for firm matches. Clone size is given as once, few, many or a size class.

clone size,J gene,D gene,V gene,CDR3 DNA,CDR3 protein
few,TRBJ2-1,NA,TRBV3-1,TGTGCCAGCAGCCAAGTGTCGGGGAGCTCCTACAATGAGCAGTTCTTC,CASSQVSGSSYNEQFF
many,TRBJ2-5,TRBD1,TRBV24-1,TGTGCCACCATATCGTGTAGGACAGGAGGAATGGAGACCCAGTACTTC,CATISCRTGGMETQYF
few,TRBJ1-1,TRBD1,TRBV18,TGTGCCAGCTCATCGGGGACAGGGGGTGCTATAGGGAACACTGAAGCTTTCTTT,CASSSGTGGAIGNTEAFF
many,TRBJ2-2,NA,TRBV5-1,TGCGCCAGCAGCTTGGGACAGCTTACCGGGGAGCTGTTTTTT,CASSLGQLTGELFF
many,TRBJ2-7,NA,TRBV7-9,TGTGCCAGCAGCAACTCCTACGAGCAGTACTTC,CASSNSYEQYF
many,TRBJ2-3,TRBD1,TRBV5-1,TGCGCCAGCAGCTGGGGGACAGCGAACACAGATACGCAGTATTTT,CASSWGTANTDTQYF
many,TRBJ1-2,NA,TRBV10-3,TGTGCCATCAGTGAGGACTATGGCTACACCTTC,CAISEDYGYTF
many,TRBJ2-2,NA,TRBV12-3/TRBV12-4,TGTGCCAGCAGTTTTGCACCGCCGGTCACCGGGGAGCTGTTTTTT,CASSFAPPVTGELFF
many,TRBJ1-2,TRBD1,TRBV6-6,TGTGCCAGCAGCCCGACAGGGGGCGACTATGGCTACACCTTC,CASSPTGGDYGYTF
many,TRBJ1-1,NA,TRBV5-1,TGCGCCAGCAGCTTACACCTCGAATCGGGCACTGAAGCTTTCTTT,CASSLHLESGTEAFF
many,TRBJ2-7,NA,TRBV5-1,TGCGCCAGCAGCTTACAGGGATACGAGCAGTACTTC,CASSLQGYEQYF
many,TRBJ1-2,TRBD1,TRBV12-3/TRBV12-4,TGTGCCAGCAGCGACAGGGGATTGGGTGGCTACACCTTC,CASSDRGLGGYTF
many,TRBJ1-2,NA,TRBV18,TGTGCCAGCTCACCAGGATCAGAGCGTGGCTACACCTTC,CASSPGSERGYTF
many,TRBJ2-5,NA,TRBV5-1,TGCGCCAGCAGCTTGGAGTCAGGGGACGAGACCCAGTACTTC,CASSLESGDETQYF
many,TRBJ2-1,TRBD1,TRBV20-1,TGCAGTGCTACCGGGACAGGGGAGAGCTCCTACAATGAGCAGTTCTTC,CSATGTGESSYNEQFF
many,TRBJ2-3,TRBD2,TRBV3-1,TGTGCCAGCAGCCTGAAGACTAGCTCGGGCGGCACAGATACGCAGTATTTT,CASSLKTSSGGTDTQYF
many,TRBJ1-1,NA,TRBV20-1,TGCAGTGCCAGCCCTGACACAAACACTGAAGCTTTCTTT,CSASPDTNTEAFF
many,TRBJ2-3,TRBD1,TRBV19,TGTGCCAGTAACAGGGGACCGGAGGCAGATACGCAGTATTTT,CASNRGPEADTQYF
many,TRBJ1-2,NA,TRBV11-2,TGTGCCAGCAGCCCCTCGGGAACTGGCTACACCTTC,CASSPSGTGYTF
few,TRBJ2-7,NA,TRBV20-1,TGCAGTGCTAGAGGGGGGAATTACGAGCAGTACTTC,CSARGGNYEQYF
many,TRBJ2-1,NA,TRBV5-1,TGCGCCAGCAGCTTAGGAGACAGAGATTACAATGAGCAGTTCTTC,CASSLGDRDYNEQFF
many,TRBJ2-2,NA,TRBV24-1,TGTGCCACCAGTGATCTGGGGACTGCCCGGGACACCGGGGAGCTGTTTTTT,CATSDLGTARDTGELFF
many,TRBJ1-1,NA,TRBV7-8,TGTGCCAGCAGCCCTGGGGGGCGTGGCAGTTTGAACACTGAAGCTTTCTTT,CASSPGGRGSLNTEAFF
many,TRBJ1-5,NA,TRBV12-3/TRBV12-4,TGTGCCAGCAGTTTAGGTTTAAGCAATCAGCCCCAGCATTTT,CASSLGLSNQPQHF
many,TRBJ1-1,NA,TRBV10-3,TGTGCCATCAGATCAGGGGCCAGGAGGGAAGCTTTCTTT,CAIRSGARREAFF
many,TRBJ2-5,NA,TRBV5-1,TGCGCCAGCAGCCTGCGGCGGGGTCAAGAGACCCAGTACTTC,CASSLRRGQETQYF
many,TRBJ1-6,TRBD1,TRBV4-1,TGCGCCAGCAGCCAACGTTTCACGAGGGGGCACAGTTCACCCCTCCACTTT,CASSQRFTRGHSSPLHF
many,TRBJ2-1,TRBD2,TRBV11-2,TGTGCCAGCAGCTTAGATCTTGGTCTAGCGGGCAACAATGAGCAGTTCTTC,CASSLDLGLAGNNEQFF